The 11 T cell receptor beta chains below all came from one sample that was sequenced in a study of T cell responses to AZD1222 COVID-19 vaccine. The data were produced by immunoSEQ multiplex PCR, yet TCRdb's version contains in-frame clones alone and is incomplete. The table has roughly 150,000 clones, roughly 84% seen once. The specimen was peripheral blood, collected on day 0 of AZD1222 vaccination. The receptors originated from an adult in good health.

Only a few counts were recorded for this clone. The chain employs TRBV29-1 and TRBJ1-6; TRBD1 might be the D (5 bases). CDR3 length equals 13 residues. Trimming took 4 bases from V and 7 from J, leaving 11 bases between them. In germline, CDR1 is SQVTM, CDR2 ANQGSEA. The CDR3 nucleotides read TGCAGCGTTGGGGGGAACGACAATTCACCCCTCCACTTT. Protein product: CSVGGNDNSPLHF.

V is TRBV6-1 and J is TRBJ1-5; D call uncertain. The CDR3 consists of 14 residues. The germline V and J ends were trimmed by 3 bases and 3 bases, with 9 bases remaining between them. Germline CDR1 MNHNS, CDR2 SASEGT. The CDR3 here is CASSDNWDNQPQHF. The CDR3 nucleotides are TGTGCCAGCAGTGATAACTGGGACAATCAGCCCCAGCATTTT.

This rearrangement joins TRBV19 to TRBJ2-3, with 7 bases aligning to TRBD1. Trimming took 8 bases from V and 3 from J; bases not matched to a gene: 5. The CDR3 extends over 13 amino acids. Germline V CDR1 and CDR2: LNHDA, SQIVND (reference sequence). CDR3 in DNA: TGTGCCAGTGGACAGGTCTTGACAGATACGCAGTATTTT. Translation gives CASGQVLTDTQYF.

The V gene is TRBV7-9, the J gene TRBJ1-6, with no clear D. The CDR3 has 14 residues. Germline-derived CDR1 and CDR2 are SEHNR and FQNEAQ (reference sequence). Trimming pared 3 bases from V and 7 bases from J, leaving 10 bases between. CDR3 DNA: TGTGCCAGCAGCTTCTTAGCGGAGAATTCACCCCTCCACTTT. This translates into CASSFLAENSPLHF.

V gene TRBV28 combines with J gene TRBJ1-5; D is perhaps TRBD1 (5 bases). Trimming removed 3 bases at V and 4 bases at J, with 13 bases between. This CDR3 region has 15 residues. Germline V gives CDR1 MDHEN, CDR2 SYDVKM. CDR3 in DNA: TGTGCCAGCAGTTTGACGACAGCCTTAAATCAGCCCCAGCATTTT. This encodes CASSLTTALNQPQHF.

This sequence joins TRBV30 and TRBJ1-2, with D uncertain. Trimming removed 6 bases from V and 6 bases from J, with 14 bases in between. The CDR3 sequence is 12 residues long. The germline V gene encodes CDR1 GTSNPN and CDR2 SVGIG (reference sequence). The CDR3 here is CACGGRVDGYTF. CDR3 in DNA: TGTGCCTGCGGCGGGAGGGTGGATGGCTACACCTTC.

Regarding this clone: The identical CDR3 is also encoded by other nucleotide sequences in the sample. The CDR3 DNA sequence: TGTGCCAGCAGCGGGGGTGGGTATGGCTACACCTTC. Translating gives CASSGGGYGYTF. V gene TRBV12-3 or TRBV12-4 combines with J gene TRBJ1-2, with D possibly being TRBD1 (5 bases). There are 12 residues in the CDR3. Trimming removed 6 bases at V and 5 bases at J, with 10 bases between.

This clone was seen a single time. This sequence joins TRBV5-1 and TRBJ1-1; 7 positions agree with TRBD1. Germline V gene lookup returns CDR1 SGHRS and CDR2 YFSETQ. Losses at the gene ends were 0 bases for V and 6 bases for J; bases not matched to a gene: 8. This CDR3 spans 15 amino acids. The CDR3 nucleotides are TGCGCCAGCAGCTTGGGACAGGGTTCTAGGGCTGAAGCTTTCTTT. Its protein is CASSLGQGSRAEAFF.

There are a few counts of this clone. The rearrangement links TRBV5-1 to TRBJ1-5; a weak D match, TRBD1 (6 bases). The CDR3 runs 13 residues. Looked up from germline, CDR1 is SGHRS and CDR2 is YFSETQ. V lost 2 bases and J lost 6, with 9 bases in between. The CDR3 DNA follows: TGCGCCAGCAGCTTAGGGGGTAGTCAGCCCCAGCATTTT. As protein: CASSLGGSQPQHF. The whole variable domain, remainder taken from reference TRBV5-1 and TRBJ1-5, is KAGVTQTPRYLIKTRGQQVTLSCSPISGHRSVSWYQQTPGQGLQFLFEYFSETQRNKGNFPGRFSGRQFSNSRSEMNVSTLELGDSALYLCASSLGGSQPQHFGDGTRLSIL.

The genes are TRBV2 and TRBJ2-5; the match to TRBD2 covers 7 bases. The junction had 6 bases not matched to a gene; V was cut back by 5 bases and J by 9 bases. Germline CDR1 and CDR2: SNHLY and FYNNEI. CDR3 size: 12 residues. The CDR3 sequence: CASSRGAGAQYF. The DNA of the CDR3 is TGTGCCAGCAGTCGCGGGGCGGGGGCCCAGTACTTC.

This chain links TRBV28 with TRBJ2-3; no clear D. V dropped 6 bases and J dropped 0 bases, with 4 bases sitting between them. The CDR3 consists of 12 residues. CDR1 is MDHEN, CDR2 SYDVKM, per germline. CDR3 coding DNA: TGTGCCAGCAGAGACAGCACAGATACGCAGTATTTT. Protein: CASRDSTDTQYF. Complete variable domain (other parts from reference TRBV28 and TRBJ2-3): DVKVTQSSRYLVKRTGEKVFLECVQDMDHENMFWYRQDPGLGLRLIYFSYDVKMKEKGDIPEGYSVSREKKERFSLILESASTNQTSMYLCASRDSTDTQYFGPGTRLTVL.